This T cell receptor (beta chain) was profiled in a study of T cell repertoires and HLA-DP antigens. Study in general: One alloantigen had roughly nine groove amino acid differences from self, the other one. Study-wide points: Against one allele, clones undetected before culture averaged about 34%; against the other, approximately 51%.

Primers targeted 54 TRBV and 13 TRBJ segments. Sequencing used immunoSEQ multiplex PCR; TCRdb keeps in-frame clones, though not all of them. The sample lists about 73,000 clones, about 82% occurring once. As for this clone: Its antigen is not known.

Sequenced: CD4+ T cells from PBMCs. The receptor comes from a man between 60 and 75 years old in good health and CMV-seronegative.

The chain's CDR3 is CASSRKGGDQPQHF. The CDR3 DNA is TGCGCCAGCAGCCGTAAAGGTGGGGATCAGCCCCAGCATTTT. The chain couples TRBV4-1 to TRBJ1-5; D unresolved. From germline, CDR1 is MGHRA and CDR2 YSYEKL. The CDR3 totals 14 residues. With 4 bases removed from V and 5 bases from J, the gap between germline ends came to 12 bases.